This record covers a single T cell receptor beta chain. Its antigen is still unknown. This entry belongs to a study of breast tumors, draining lymph nodes, adjacent tissues. TCRdb passed the multiplex PCR reads through MiXCR, listing each CDR3 protein once. The table lists roughly 14,000 distinct CDR3 sequences, roughly 52% of them singletons, with less than 35% in the top ten. Overall study findings and caveats: Data only fit, rather than demonstrated, lymph node origin of most tumor T cells.

The J segment lost 4 bases and the V segment lost 4 bases, leaving 3 bases of the junction unmatched. There are 13 residues in the CDR3. CDR1 and CDR2 (germline): MNHNS, SASEGT. The clonotype was recovered from a female donor with breast cancer. Some clones in this sample may be carry-over from other donors' samples. The gene calls are TRBV6-1 and TRBJ2-5; 7 bases map to TRBD1. What was sequenced was tumor-adjacent breast tissue. CDR3 loop: CASSGQGPETQYF. CDR3 nucleotides: TGTGCCAGCAGTGGACAGGGCCCAGAGACCCAGTACTTC.